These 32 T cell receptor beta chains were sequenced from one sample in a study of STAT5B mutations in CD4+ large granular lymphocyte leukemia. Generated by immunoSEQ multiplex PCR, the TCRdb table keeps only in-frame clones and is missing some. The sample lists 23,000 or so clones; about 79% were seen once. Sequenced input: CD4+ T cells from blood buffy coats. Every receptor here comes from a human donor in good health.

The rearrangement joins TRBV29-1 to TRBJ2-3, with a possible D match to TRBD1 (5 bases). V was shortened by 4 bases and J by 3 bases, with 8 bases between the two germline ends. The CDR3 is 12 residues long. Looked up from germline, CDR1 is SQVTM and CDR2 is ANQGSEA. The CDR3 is CSVGTRTDTQYF. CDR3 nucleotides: TGCAGCGTTGGGACAAGGACAGATACGCAGTATTTT.

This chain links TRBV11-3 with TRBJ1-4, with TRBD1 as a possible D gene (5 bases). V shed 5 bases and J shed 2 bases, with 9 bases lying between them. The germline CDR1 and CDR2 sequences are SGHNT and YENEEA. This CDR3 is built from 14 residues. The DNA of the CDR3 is TGTGCCAGCAGCCAGGGAGGCACTAATGAAAAACTGTTTTTT. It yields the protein CASSQGGTNEKLFF.

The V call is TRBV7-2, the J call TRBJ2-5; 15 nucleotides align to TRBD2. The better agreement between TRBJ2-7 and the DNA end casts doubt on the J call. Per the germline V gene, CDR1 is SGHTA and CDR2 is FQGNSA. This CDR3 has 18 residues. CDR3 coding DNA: TGTGCCAGCAGCATCGGGACTAGCGGGAGGACCCTCTCCTACGAGCAGTACTTC. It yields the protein CASSIGTSGRTLSYEQYF.

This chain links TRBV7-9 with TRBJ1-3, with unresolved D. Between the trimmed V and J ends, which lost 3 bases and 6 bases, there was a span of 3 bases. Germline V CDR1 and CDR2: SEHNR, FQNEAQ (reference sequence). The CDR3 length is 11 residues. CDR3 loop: CASSLANTIYF. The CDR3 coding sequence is TGTGCCAGCAGCTTGGCAAACACCATATATTTT.

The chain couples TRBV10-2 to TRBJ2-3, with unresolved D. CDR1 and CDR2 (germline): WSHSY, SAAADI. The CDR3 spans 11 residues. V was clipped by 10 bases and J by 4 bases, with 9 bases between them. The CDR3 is CATWLADTQYF. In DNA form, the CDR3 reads TGCGCCACTTGGCTCGCAGATACGCAGTATTTT.

The CDR3 reads CASYAGTGRASAYNEQFF. In DNA form, the CDR3 reads TGTGCCAGTTACGCCGGGACAGGAAGGGCGAGTGCCTACAATGAGCAGTTCTTC. The genes are TRBV7-2 and TRBJ2-1; 8 bases line up with TRBD1. Germline V gene data show CDR1 as SGHTA and CDR2 as FQGNSA. The ends lost 9 bases at V and 2 bases at J; junction bases unmatched: 18. The CDR3 runs 18 residues.

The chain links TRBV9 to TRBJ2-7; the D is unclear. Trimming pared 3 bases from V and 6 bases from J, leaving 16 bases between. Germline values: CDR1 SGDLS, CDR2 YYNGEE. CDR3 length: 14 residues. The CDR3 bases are TGTGCCAGCAGCGAAGGTGGCAGCGCTGCCGAGCAGTACTTC. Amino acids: CASSEGGSAAEQYF.

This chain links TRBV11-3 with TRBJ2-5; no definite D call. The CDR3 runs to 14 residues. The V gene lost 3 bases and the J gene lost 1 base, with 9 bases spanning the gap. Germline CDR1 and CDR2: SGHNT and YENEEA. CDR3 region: CASSFSRSQETQYF. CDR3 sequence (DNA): TGTGCCAGCAGCTTCAGTAGGTCCCAAGAGACCCAGTACTTC.

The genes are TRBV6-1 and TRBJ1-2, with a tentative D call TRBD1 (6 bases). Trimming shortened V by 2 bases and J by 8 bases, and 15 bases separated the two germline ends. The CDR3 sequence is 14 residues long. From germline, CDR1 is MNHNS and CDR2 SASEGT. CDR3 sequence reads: CASSERGGSRGYTF. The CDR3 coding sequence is TGTGCCAGCAGTGAAAGGGGGGGTTCAAGGGGCTACACCTTC.

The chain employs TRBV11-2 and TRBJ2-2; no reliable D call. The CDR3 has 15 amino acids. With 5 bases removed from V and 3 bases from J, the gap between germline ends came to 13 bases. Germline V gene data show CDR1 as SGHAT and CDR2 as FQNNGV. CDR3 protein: CASSPSSWYTGELFF. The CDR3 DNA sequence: TGTGCCAGCAGCCCGTCTAGTTGGTACACCGGGGAGCTGTTTTTT.

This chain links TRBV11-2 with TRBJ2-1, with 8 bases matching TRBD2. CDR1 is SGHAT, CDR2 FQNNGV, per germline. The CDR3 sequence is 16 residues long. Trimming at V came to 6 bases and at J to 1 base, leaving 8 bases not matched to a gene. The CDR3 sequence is CASRRPGLESYNEQFF. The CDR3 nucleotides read TGTGCCAGCAGACGTCCGGGACTAGAATCCTACAATGAGCAGTTCTTC.

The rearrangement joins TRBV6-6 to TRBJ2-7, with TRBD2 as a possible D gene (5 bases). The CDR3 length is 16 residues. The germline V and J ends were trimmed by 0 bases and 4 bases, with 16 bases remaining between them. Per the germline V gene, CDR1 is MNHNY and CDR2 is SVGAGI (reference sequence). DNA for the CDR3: TGTGCCAGCAGTTACTCAACAGTTTGGGGAGTATACGAGCAGTACTTC. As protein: CASSYSTVWGVYEQYF.

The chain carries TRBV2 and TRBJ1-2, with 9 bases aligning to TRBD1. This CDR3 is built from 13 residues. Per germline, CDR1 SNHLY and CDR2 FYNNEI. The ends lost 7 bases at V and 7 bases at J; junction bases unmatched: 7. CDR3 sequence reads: CASKGQGLFGYTF. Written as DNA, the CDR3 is TGTGCCAGCAAGGGACAGGGTCTATTTGGCTACACCTTC.

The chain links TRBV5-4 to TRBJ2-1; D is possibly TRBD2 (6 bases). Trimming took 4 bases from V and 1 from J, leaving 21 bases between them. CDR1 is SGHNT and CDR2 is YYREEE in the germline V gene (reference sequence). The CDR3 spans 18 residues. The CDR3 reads CASSLAGRGGRSYNEQFF. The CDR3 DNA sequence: TGTGCCAGCAGCCTGGCCGGTAGGGGAGGAAGGTCCTACAATGAGCAGTTCTTC.

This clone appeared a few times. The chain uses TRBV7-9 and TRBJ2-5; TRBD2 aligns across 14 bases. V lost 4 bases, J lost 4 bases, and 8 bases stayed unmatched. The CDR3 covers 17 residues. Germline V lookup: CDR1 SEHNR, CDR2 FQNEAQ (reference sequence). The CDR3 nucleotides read TGTGCCAGCAGCTCCTCCCCGGGACTAGCGGGAGTAGAGACCCAGTACTTC. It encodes CASSSSPGLAGVETQYF.

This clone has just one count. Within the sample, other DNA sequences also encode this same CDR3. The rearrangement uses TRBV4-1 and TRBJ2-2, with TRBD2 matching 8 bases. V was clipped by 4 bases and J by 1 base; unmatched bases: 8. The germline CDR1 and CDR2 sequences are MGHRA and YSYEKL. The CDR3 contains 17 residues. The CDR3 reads CASSRLRLARNTGELFF. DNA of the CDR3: TGCGCCAGCAGCCGCCTACGACTAGCGCGGAACACCGGGGAGCTGTTTTTT.

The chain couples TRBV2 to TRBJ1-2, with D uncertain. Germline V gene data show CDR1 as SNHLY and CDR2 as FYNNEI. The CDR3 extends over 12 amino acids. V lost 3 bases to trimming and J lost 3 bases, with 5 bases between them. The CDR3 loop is CASSDRDYGYTF. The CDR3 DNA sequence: TGTGCCAGCAGTGACAGAGACTATGGCTACACCTTC.

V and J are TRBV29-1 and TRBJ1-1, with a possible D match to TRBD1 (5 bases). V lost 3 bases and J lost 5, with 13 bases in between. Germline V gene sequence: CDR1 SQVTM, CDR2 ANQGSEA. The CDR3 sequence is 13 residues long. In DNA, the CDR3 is TGCAGCGTTGACAGAGGGACGCGTACTGAAGCTTTCTTT. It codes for CSVDRGTRTEAFF.

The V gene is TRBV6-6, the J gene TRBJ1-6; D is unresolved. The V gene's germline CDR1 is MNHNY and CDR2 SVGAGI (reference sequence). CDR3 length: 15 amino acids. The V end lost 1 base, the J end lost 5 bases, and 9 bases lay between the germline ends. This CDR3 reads CASSYYRPDNSPLHF. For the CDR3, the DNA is TGTGCCAGCAGTTACTATAGACCTGATAATTCACCCCTCCACTTT.

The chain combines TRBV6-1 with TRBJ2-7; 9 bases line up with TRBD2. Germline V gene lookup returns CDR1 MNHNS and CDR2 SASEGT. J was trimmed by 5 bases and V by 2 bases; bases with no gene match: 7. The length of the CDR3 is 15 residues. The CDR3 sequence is CASSETRLAGNEQYF. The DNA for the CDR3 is TGTGCCAGCAGTGAAACTCGGCTAGCGGGAAACGAGCAGTACTTC.

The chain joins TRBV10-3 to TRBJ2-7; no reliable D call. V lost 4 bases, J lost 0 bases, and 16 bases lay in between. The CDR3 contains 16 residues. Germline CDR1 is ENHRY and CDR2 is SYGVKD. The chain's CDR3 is CAISGLGGPSSYEQYF. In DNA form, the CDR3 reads TGTGCCATCAGTGGTTTGGGCGGACCGAGCTCCTACGAGCAGTACTTC.

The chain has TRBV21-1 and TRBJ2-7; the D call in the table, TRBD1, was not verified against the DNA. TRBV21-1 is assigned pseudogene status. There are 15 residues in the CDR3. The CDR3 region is CASSKVETGGHEQYF. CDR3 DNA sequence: TGTGCCAGCAGCAAAGTAGAGACAGGGGGCCACGAGCAGTACTTC.

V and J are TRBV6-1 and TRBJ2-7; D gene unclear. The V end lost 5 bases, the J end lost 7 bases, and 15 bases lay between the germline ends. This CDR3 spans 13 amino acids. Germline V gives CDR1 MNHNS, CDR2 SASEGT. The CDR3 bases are TGTGCCAGCAGTCCTCGGACCTTGGGGGAGCAGTACTTC. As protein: CASSPRTLGEQYF.

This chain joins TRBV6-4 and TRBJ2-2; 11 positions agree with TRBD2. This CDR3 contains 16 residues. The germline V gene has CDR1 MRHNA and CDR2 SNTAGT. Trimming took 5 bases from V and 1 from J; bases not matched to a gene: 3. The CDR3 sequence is CASSSGLAENTGELFF. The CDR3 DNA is TGTGCCAGCAGTTCGGGACTAGCGGAGAACACCGGGGAGCTGTTTTTT.

This CDR3 is CASSPGLAGKYEQYF. CDR3 sequence (DNA): TGTGCCAGCAGTCCAGGCCTAGCGGGAAAGTACGAGCAGTACTTC. J is TRBJ2-7 and V is TRBV6-5; 9 positions match TRBD2. The CDR3 sequence is 15 residues long. J was trimmed by 4 bases and V by 5 bases; bases with no gene match: 9. In germline, CDR1 is MNHEY, CDR2 SVGAGI.

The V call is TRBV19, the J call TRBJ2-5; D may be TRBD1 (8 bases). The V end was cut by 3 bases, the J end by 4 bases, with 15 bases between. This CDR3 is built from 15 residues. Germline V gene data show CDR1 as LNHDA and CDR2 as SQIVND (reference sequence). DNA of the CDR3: TGTGCCAGTAGTATCCCGACAGGGGAGGGAGAGACCCAGTACTTC. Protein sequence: CASSIPTGEGETQYF.

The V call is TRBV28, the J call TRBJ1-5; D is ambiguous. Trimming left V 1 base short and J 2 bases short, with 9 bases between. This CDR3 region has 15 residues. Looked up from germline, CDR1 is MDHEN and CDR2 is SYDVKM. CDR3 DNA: TGTGCCAGCAGTTTATTCGAGGGCGGCAATCAGCCCCAGCATTTT. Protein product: CASSLFEGGNQPQHF.

CDR3 sequence reads: CASSLGTWYSGSEAFF. In nucleotides, the CDR3 is TGTGCCAGCAGCTTGGGTACTTGGTACTCTGGGTCTGAAGCTTTCTTT. The chain combines TRBV7-9 with TRBJ1-1, with D hard to call. The CDR3 length is 16 residues. Germline V gene lookup returns CDR1 SEHNR and CDR2 FQNEAQ (reference sequence). Trimming took off 3 bases at V and 6 bases at J, with 20 bases between the two ends.

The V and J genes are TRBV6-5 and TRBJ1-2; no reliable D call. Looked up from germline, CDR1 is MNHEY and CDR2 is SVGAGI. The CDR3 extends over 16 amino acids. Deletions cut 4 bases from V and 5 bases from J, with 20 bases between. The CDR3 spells CASSSLRAITGYGYTF. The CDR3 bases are TGTGCCAGCAGTTCTCTACGAGCCATTACTGGTTATGGCTACACCTTC.

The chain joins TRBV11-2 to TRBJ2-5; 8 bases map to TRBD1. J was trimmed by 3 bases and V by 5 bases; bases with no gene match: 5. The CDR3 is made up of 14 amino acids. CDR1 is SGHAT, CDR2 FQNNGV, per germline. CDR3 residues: CASSPGTGKETQYF. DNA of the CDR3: TGTGCCAGCAGCCCCGGGACAGGAAAAGAGACCCAGTACTTC.

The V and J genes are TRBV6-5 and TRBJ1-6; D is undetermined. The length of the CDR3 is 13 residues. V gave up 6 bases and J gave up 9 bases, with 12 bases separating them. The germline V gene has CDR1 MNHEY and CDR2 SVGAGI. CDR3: CASRGRNSSPLHF. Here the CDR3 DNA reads TGTGCCAGCAGAGGGAGAAACAGTTCACCCCTCCACTTT.

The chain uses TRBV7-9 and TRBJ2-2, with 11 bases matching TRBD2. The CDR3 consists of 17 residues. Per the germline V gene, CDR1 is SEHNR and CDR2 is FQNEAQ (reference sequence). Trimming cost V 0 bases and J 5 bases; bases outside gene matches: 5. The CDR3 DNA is TGTGCCAGCAGCTTAGCGGAGGGACTAGCGGCAACCGGGGAGCTGTTTTTT. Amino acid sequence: CASSLAEGLAATGELFF.